This section outlines one T cell receptor beta chain sequence together with its context. Its antigen is as yet unknown. An end of the junction differs from the germline gene, which may be a read error. These data belong to a study of tumor and adjacent non-tumor tissue in lung cancer. At the level of the study: Patients comprised about eleven adenocarcinoma, 2 squamous cell carcinoma and 1 small cell lung cancer. Aged about 30 to 76 years, patients included roughly 10 men and a few women with stage I to III disease.

Overall study findings and caveats: Compared with tumor, normal lung showed significantly lower TCR diversity.

The germline V gene has CDR1 MNHEY and CDR2 SVGAGI. CDR3 size: 13 residues. A modified ARM-PCR protocol with three rounds of nested PCR amplified TCRbeta. MiXCR, run by TCRdb on the multiplex PCR reads, gives a single entry per CDR3 protein. The sample holds approximately 140,000 distinct CDR3 sequences, around two thirds seen once. The template was RNA from unsorted bulk tissue. The sequence was obtained from a man aged 55 to 70 with small cell lung cancer. The chain joins TRBV6-5 to TRBJ2-7; D is possibly TRBD1 or TRBD2 (5 bases each). Sequenced sample: lung tumor tissue. The CDR3 DNA follows: TGTGCCAGCACTAGGGGAGTATCCTACGAGCAGTGCTTC. It encodes CASTRGVSYEQCF.